This section outlines one T cell receptor (beta chain) sequence together with its context. As yet, its antigen is unknown. The CDR3 sequence is 13 residues long. Deletions cut 5 bases from V and 6 bases from J, with 13 bases between. CDR1 is SEHNR, CDR2 FQNEAQ, per germline (reference sequence). The sample originates from a study of cytomegalovirus exposure and HLA in healthy donors. Study summary: Caucasian-associated ancestry cluster membership applied to 75% to 85% of several hundred genotyped donors.

A multiplex PCR was run with 60 Vbeta primers and 13 Jbeta primers. Profiling relied on immunoSEQ multiplex PCR, and the TCRdb table lists in-frame clones only, not all of them. Of around 150,000 clones listed, 76% are singletons. Findings of the study overall: In a later analysis, a genetic analysis reported fewer productive-TCR N-insertions in an Asian-associated ancestry cluster than the cohort average. From TCR beta sequences, most subjects' HLA-A and HLA-B alleles were reportedly predicted accurately.

This cohort consisted of healthy bone marrow donors. Sequenced sample: PBMCs. The chain carries TRBV7-9 and TRBJ1-1; perhaps TRBD1 as D (5 bases). This receptor was taken from a female donor in good health and CMV-seropositive. CDR3 sequence reads: CASSLDRRAEAFF. The CDR3 nucleotides read TGTGCCAGCAGCCTAGACAGAAGAGCTGAAGCTTTCTTT.